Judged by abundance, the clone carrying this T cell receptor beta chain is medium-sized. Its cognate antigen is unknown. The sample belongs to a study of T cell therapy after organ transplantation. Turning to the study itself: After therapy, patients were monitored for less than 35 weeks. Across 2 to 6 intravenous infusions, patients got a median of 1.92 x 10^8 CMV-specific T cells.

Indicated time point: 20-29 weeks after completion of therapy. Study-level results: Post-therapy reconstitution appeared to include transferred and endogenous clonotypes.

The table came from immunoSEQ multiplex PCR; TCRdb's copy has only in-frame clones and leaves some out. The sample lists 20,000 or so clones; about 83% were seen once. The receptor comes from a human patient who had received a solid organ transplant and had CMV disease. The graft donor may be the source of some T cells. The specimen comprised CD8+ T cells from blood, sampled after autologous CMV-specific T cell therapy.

CDR3 in DNA: TGTGCCAGCAGTGAAGGGAACACCGGGGAGCTGTTTTTT. Residues: CASSEGNTGELFF. The chain is built from TRBV6-4 and TRBJ2-2, with no clear D. The germline gives CDR1 MRHNA, CDR2 SNTAGT. The V end lost 3 bases, the J end lost 1 base, and 3 bases lay between the germline ends. CDR3 length equals 13 residues.